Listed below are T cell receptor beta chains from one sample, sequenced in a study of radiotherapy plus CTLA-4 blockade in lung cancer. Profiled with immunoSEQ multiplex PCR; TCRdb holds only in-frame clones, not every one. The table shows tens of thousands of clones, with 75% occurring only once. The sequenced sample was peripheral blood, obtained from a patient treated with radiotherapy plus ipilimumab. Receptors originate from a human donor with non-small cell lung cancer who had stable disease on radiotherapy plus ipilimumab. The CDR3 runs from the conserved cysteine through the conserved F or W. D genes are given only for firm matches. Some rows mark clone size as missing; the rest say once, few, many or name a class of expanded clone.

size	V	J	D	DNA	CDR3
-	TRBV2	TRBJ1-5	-	TGTGCCAGCAGTAGGTCAAGGGGTGTTCAGCCCCAGCATTTT	CASSRSRGVQPQHF
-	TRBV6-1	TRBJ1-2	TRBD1	TGTGCCAGCAGTGACCCGGGACAGGGGTTGGTTGGCTACACCTTC	CASSDPGQGLVGYTF
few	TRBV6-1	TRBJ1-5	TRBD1	TGTGCCAGCAGACAGGACAGGGGAGATAATCAGCCCCAGCATTTT	CASRQDRGDNQPQHF
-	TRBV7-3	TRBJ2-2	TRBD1	TGTGCCAGCAGCTTAAGGGCGGGACAGGGGAACACCGGGGAGCTGTTTTTT	CASSLRAGQGNTGELFF
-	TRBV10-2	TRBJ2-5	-	TGCGCCAGCAGAGAAACTCCCGGGTGGGGGCCAGAGACCCAGTACTTC	CASRETPGWGPETQYF
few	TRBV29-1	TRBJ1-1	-	TGCAGCGTTGGACAGACGACGAACACTGAAGCTTTCTTT	CSVGQTTNTEAFF
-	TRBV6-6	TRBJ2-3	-	TGTGCCAGCAGGCCAGGGATTAGCACAGATACGCAGTATTTT	CASRPGISTDTQYF
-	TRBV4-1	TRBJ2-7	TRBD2	TGCGCCAGCAGCTGGGAGGGGCAGGGCTCCTACGAGCAGTACTTC	CASSWEGQGSYEQYF
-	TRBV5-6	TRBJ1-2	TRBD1	TGTGCCAGCAGCCCTAGGACAGGGAGAGGCTACACCTTC	CASSPRTGRGYTF
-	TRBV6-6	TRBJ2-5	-	TGTGCCACCTCCGGGGGTTTGGAGACCCAGTACTTC	CATSGGLETQYF
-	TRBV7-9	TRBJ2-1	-	TGTGCCAGCAGCTTAGGAGGGGGGGGCAGCTCCTACAATGAGCAGTTCTTC	CASSLGGGGSSYNEQFF
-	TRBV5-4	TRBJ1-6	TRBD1	TGTGCCAGCAGCTGGTCCCGGGACAGGGCTTCACCCCTCCACTTT	CASSWSRDRASPLHF
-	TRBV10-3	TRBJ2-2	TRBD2	TGTGCCATCAGCAGCTTTGGACTAGCGGGGGGCGGGGAGCTGTTTTTT	CAISSFGLAGGGELFF
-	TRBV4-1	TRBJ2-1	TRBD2	TGCGCCAGCAGCCAAGACCCACTAGCGGGGGACTACAATGAGCAGTTCTTC	CASSQDPLAGDYNEQFF
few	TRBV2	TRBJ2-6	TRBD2	TGTGCCAGCAGCGCGGGGGGAGCAGGGGCCAACGTCCTGACTTTC	CASSAGGAGANVLTF
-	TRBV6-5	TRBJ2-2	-	TGTGCCAGCAGACTACAGGCGAACACCGGGGAGCTGTTTTTT	CASRLQANTGELFF
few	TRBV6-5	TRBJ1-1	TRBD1	TGTGCCAGCAGTTACCAGGGGGAAACTGAAGCTTTCTTT	CASSYQGETEAFF
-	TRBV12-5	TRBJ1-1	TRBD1	TGTGCTAGTGCCCTCGGGACAGGCGGTCCCATGAACACTGAAGCTTTCTTT	CASALGTGGPMNTEAFF
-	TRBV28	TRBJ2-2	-	TGTGCCAGCCTCGGGACTTACACCGGGGAGCTGTTTTTT	CASLGTYTGELFF
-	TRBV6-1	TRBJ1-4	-	TGTGCCAGCAAAAGTGGAGGGGTGGATGAAAAACTGTTTTTT	CASKSGGVDEKLFF
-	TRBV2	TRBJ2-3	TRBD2	TGTGCCAGCAGCGTAGCGGGGGGGCTTGATACGCAGTATTTT	CASSVAGGLDTQYF
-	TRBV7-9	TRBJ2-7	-	TGTGCCAGCAGCTTAGCGGGCAGGGAAGGGCCCGAGCAGTACTTC	CASSLAGREGPEQYF